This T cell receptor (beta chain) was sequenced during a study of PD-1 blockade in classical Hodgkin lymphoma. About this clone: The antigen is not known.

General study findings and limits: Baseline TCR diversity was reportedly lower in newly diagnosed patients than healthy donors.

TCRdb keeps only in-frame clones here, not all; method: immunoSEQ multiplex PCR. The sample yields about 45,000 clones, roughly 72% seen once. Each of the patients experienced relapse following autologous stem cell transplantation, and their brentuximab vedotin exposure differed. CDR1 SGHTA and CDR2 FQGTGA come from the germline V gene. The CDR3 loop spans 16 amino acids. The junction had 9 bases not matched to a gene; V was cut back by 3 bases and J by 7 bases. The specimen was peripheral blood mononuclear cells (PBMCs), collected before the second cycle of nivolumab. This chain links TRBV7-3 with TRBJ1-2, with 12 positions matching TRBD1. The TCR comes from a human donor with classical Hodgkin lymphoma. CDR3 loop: CASSFRDRGLSSGYTF. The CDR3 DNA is TGTGCCAGCAGCTTCCGGGACAGGGGGCTTTCGAGTGGCTACACCTTC.